These 29 T cell receptor beta chains originate from one sample sequenced in a study of blood T cells in healthy people across ages. For the second PCR, which ran for roughly 6 to 12 cycles, a sample-barcoded 5' primer and a J-beta primer mix were used. TCRdb independently ran MiXCR on the 5' RACE reads; one entry per CDR3 protein. In the table there are 750,000 to 950,000 distinct CDR3 sequences, roughly 25% of which are singletons. Separately, the same data were catalogued under a study of T cells of mothers and their children.

The sequencing input was blood. The receptors derive from a boy younger than 18 in good health.

This clonotype was seen repeatedly, ten times or more. This chain uses TRBV10-1 with TRBJ2-5; 10 positions agree with TRBD2. The V gene end was trimmed by 3 bases and the J gene end by 3 bases; junction bases not matched to a gene: 1. The CDR3 spans 14 residues. Germline assignment: CDR1 WNHNN and CDR2 SYGVQD (reference sequence). CDR3 residues: CASSESGGEETQYF. The CDR3 nucleotides are TGCGCCAGCAGTGAAAGCGGGGGGGAAGAGACCCAGTACTTC.

In regard to this clonotype: This may come from a read error, since a much larger clone is one base off. The chain combines TRBV5-4 with TRBJ2-3; no definite D call. In germline, CDR1 is SGHNT, CDR2 YYREEE (reference sequence). This CDR3 region has 12 residues. V shed 0 bases and J shed 7 bases, with 6 bases lying between them. The CDR3 DNA reads TGTGCCAGCAGCTTGGGGGGATATACGCAGTATTTT. This codes for CASSLGGYTQYF.

This clonotype has just a few counts. This sequence joins TRBV12-3 or TRBV12-4 and TRBJ1-2; D not resolved. Trimming shortened V by 3 bases and J by 14 bases, and 10 bases separated the two germline ends. The CDR3 runs to 10 residues. CDR3: CASSLAHQTF. The CDR3 coding sequence is TGTGCCAGCAGTTTGGCCCATCAAACCTTC.

The sample holds a few counts of this clonotype. V and J are TRBV21-1 and TRBJ1-3; the D call in the table, TRBD1, was not verified against the DNA. TRBV21-1 is a pseudogene locus. The CDR3 has 14 amino acids. The CDR3, as DNA: TGTGCCGGCAGCCCCGGGCCAGCCGGAAACACCATATATTTT. This translates into CAGSPGPAGNTIYF.

The rearrangement uses TRBV10-3 and TRBJ2-5; no clear D. The J call could be wrong; TRBJ2-7 is a better fit for the DNA end. CDR1 and CDR2 from the germline V gene are ENHRY and SYGVKD. The CDR3 is made up of 13 amino acids. CDR3 protein: CAISESLLYEQYF. In nucleotides, the CDR3 is TGTGCCATCAGTGAGTCTTTACTCTACGAGCAGTACTTC.

This clonotype has only a few counts. This rearrangement joins TRBV12-3 or TRBV12-4 to TRBJ2-5; 10 nucleotides match TRBD1. Gene TRBJ2-7 matches the end of the DNA better, so the J call may be wrong. This CDR3 contains 15 residues. CDR3 sequence (DNA): TGTGCCAGCAGTTCCAGGACAGGGGGGATGATCGAGCAGTACTTC. Translation gives CASSSRTGGMIEQYF.

This clonotype was counted at least ten times. The junction does not match germline at one end; this may be a read error. The rearrangement links TRBV5-1 to TRBJ2-1; 7 nucleotides align to TRBD2. Germline V gene sequence: CDR1 SGHRS, CDR2 YFSETQ. This CDR3 has 13 amino acids. CDR3 region: CASSFGGYNEQFF. CDR3 sequence (DNA): TGTGCCAGCAGTTTCGGGGGGTACAATGAGCAGTTCTTC.

J is TRBJ2-3 and V is TRBV5-1, with D tentatively TRBD1 (6 bases). CDR3 size: 15 residues. V was clipped by 4 bases and J by 2 bases, with 14 bases between them. CDR1 and CDR2 from the germline V gene are SGHRS and YFSETQ. The CDR3 DNA sequence: TGCGCCAGCAGCCCAGTGGGGACAACCACAGATACGCAGTATTTT. It encodes CASSPVGTTTDTQYF.

This clonotype appeared a few times. This sequence joins TRBV2 and TRBJ1-4; weak D call: TRBD1 (6 bases). Germline V gene sequence: CDR1 SNHLY, CDR2 FYNNEI. Trimming stripped 8 bases from V and 8 bases from J, with 18 bases between. CDR3 length: 14 residues. DNA of the CDR3: TGTGCCAGCGGCCTGGGCTTTAGGGGGGAAAAACTGTTTTTT. Its translation: CASGLGFRGEKLFF.

The chain joins TRBV20-1 to TRBJ2-5; D possibly uses TRBD1 or TRBD2 (6 bases each). V lost 6 bases and J lost 5, with 16 bases in between. The CDR3 runs 13 residues. Germline V gives CDR1 DFQATT, CDR2 SNEGSKA (reference sequence). In nucleotides, the CDR3 is TGCAGTGCCCCAGAGGGGGGCCGGGAGACCCAGTACTTC. This encodes CSAPEGGRETQYF.

This chain links TRBV3-1 with TRBJ2-1, with 9 bases fitting TRBD2. There are 13 residues in the CDR3. The ends lost 4 bases at V and 10 bases at J; junction bases unmatched: 5. From germline, CDR1 is LGHDT and CDR2 YNNKEL (reference sequence). The CDR3 sequence is CASSPGLAYEQFF. Written as DNA, the CDR3 is TGTGCCAGCAGCCCAGGACTAGCGTACGAGCAGTTCTTC.

The V gene is TRBV12-3 or TRBV12-4, the J gene TRBJ1-5, with a weak D call TRBD1 (6 bases). V dropped 3 bases and J dropped 2 bases, with 14 bases sitting between them. The CDR3 spans 16 residues. In DNA, the CDR3 is TGTGCCAGCAGTTTCACAGGGCTTCAAGGCAATCAGCCCCAGCATTTT. It specifies CASSFTGLQGNQPQHF.

This clonotype was detected only a few times. The chain links TRBV11-2 to TRBJ2-1; 8 nucleotides match TRBD2. The CDR3 extends over 17 amino acids. Looked up from germline, CDR1 is SGHAT and CDR2 is FQNNGV. V dropped 1 base and J dropped 0; count of bases not matched to a gene: 5. CDR3 nucleotides: TGTGCCAGCAGCTTAGTGTCCGGGGGGGACTCCTACAATGAGCAGTTCTTC. It encodes CASSLVSGGDSYNEQFF.

This clonotype has only a few counts. The junction departs from germline at one end; a sequencing error may be responsible. The chain joins TRBV6-1 to TRBJ1-1; 8 bases map to TRBD1. The CDR3 length is 16 residues. Germline CDR1 reads MNHNS; CDR2 reads SASEGT. The CDR3 here is CASSPSGQGANTEAFF. In DNA, the CDR3 is TGTGCCAGCAGTCCCTCTGGCCAGGGGGCTAACACTGAAGCCTTCTTT.

The V call is TRBV3-1, the J call TRBJ1-3; tentatively, D is TRBD1 (6 bases). The V end was cut by 1 base, the J end by 4 bases, with 11 bases between. This CDR3 region has 15 residues. Germline lookup yields CDR1 LGHDT and CDR2 YNNKEL (reference sequence). CDR3: CASSQGTDPGNTIYF. Written as DNA, the CDR3 is TGTGCCAGCAGCCAAGGGACAGATCCCGGAAACACCATATATTTT.

This rearrangement joins TRBV25-1 to TRBJ2-5; D possibly uses TRBD1 or TRBD2 (5 bases each). Germline loops: CDR1 MGHDK, CDR2 SYGVNS. Trimming cost V 1 base and J 7 bases, with 16 bases left between them. This CDR3 is 15 amino acids long. The CDR3 nucleotides are TGTGCCAGCAGTGAATTCGTCGGGGCGTATGGGACCCAGTACTTC. Residues: CASSEFVGAYGTQYF.

The CDR3 nucleotides read TGTGCCAGCAGCACCAAGCCCCCCGGGGCCGTGTACAATGAGCAGTTCTTC. Translation gives CASSTKPPGAVYNEQFF. The chain combines TRBV13 with TRBJ2-1, with D perhaps assigned TRBD1 or TRBD2 (5 bases each). The CDR3 covers 17 residues. V was trimmed by 5 bases and J by 4 bases, leaving 21 bases between them. CDR1 and CDR2 from the germline V gene are PRHDT and FYEKMQ (reference sequence).

This chain links TRBV12-3 or TRBV12-4 with TRBJ1-1; D remains ambiguous. V shed 4 bases and J shed 1 base, with 10 bases lying between them. The CDR3 runs 14 residues. The CDR3 DNA is TGTGCCAGCAGTTCCGGGGTCCCGAACACTGAAGCTTTCTTT. It yields the protein CASSSGVPNTEAFF.

This clonotype has more than one count but fewer than ten. The gene calls are TRBV5-1 and TRBJ2-5; no definite D call. The CDR3 is made up of 14 amino acids. Germline CDR1 is SGHRS and CDR2 is YFSETQ. V lost 0 bases and J 4 bases, leaving 10 bases between the germline ends. The CDR3 reads CASSLAGPPETQYF. Written as DNA, the CDR3 is TGCGCCAGCAGCTTGGCCGGGCCCCCAGAGACCCAGTACTTC.

This clonotype was observed a handful of times. The gene calls are TRBV10-3 and TRBJ2-3; 8 bases are shared with TRBD2. After removal of 3 bases from V and 0 bases from J, the junction contained 11 bases not matched to a gene. The germline V gene has CDR1 ENHRY and CDR2 SYGVKD. CDR3 length: 18 residues. The CDR3 spells CAISEGAGVSHSTDTQYF. In nucleotides, the CDR3 is TGTGCCATCAGTGAAGGAGCGGGGGTCTCACACAGCACAGATACGCAGTATTTT.

The V gene is TRBV5-5, the J gene TRBJ1-1; TRBD1 aligns across 7 bases. With 4 bases clipped from V and 1 base from J, the junction kept 7 bases outside the gene matches. The CDR3 sequence is 15 residues long. CDR1 SGHKS and CDR2 YYEKEE come from the germline V gene (reference sequence). The CDR3 sequence is CASSNFDRENTEAFF. The CDR3 DNA sequence: TGTGCCAGCAGCAACTTCGACAGGGAGAACACTGAAGCTTTCTTT. The variable domain in full, completed from reference TRBV5-5 and TRBJ1-1, reads DAGVTQSPTHLIKTRGQQVTLRCSPISGHKSVSWYQQVLGQGPQFIFQYYEKEERGRGNFPDRFSARQFPNYSSELNVNALLLGDSALYLCASSNFDRENTEAFFGQGTRLTVV.

This clonotype occurred many times. The chain is built from TRBV10-3 and TRBJ2-7; 8 bases line up with TRBD2. V dropped 2 bases and J dropped 1; count of bases not matched to a gene: 4. The CDR3 has 15 residues. From germline, CDR1 is ENHRY and CDR2 SYGVKD. CDR3 loop: CAISEVAGRSYEQYF. Here the CDR3 DNA reads TGTGCCATCAGTGAGGTAGCGGGGCGATCCTACGAGCAGTACTTC.

V usage is TRBV12-3 or TRBV12-4 and J usage is TRBJ1-2; weak D call: TRBD1 (5 bases). Trimming removed 6 bases at V and 6 bases at J, with 14 bases between. This CDR3 comprises 13 residues. The CDR3 loop is CASRPDSNHGYTF. The DNA for the CDR3 is TGTGCCAGCAGGCCCGACAGCAACCATGGCTACACCTTC.

The chain uses TRBV5-8 and TRBJ1-2; D is perhaps TRBD1 (6 bases). This CDR3 comprises 14 residues. V was clipped by 4 bases and J by 8 bases, with 18 bases between them. From germline, CDR1 is SGHTS and CDR2 YDEGEE. The CDR3: CASSAGNTGLGYTF. The CDR3 DNA reads as TGTGCCAGCAGCGCGGGGAACACAGGGCTCGGCTACACCTTC.

The rearrangement uses TRBV11-2 and TRBJ2-1; no clear D. The CDR3 loop spans 13 amino acids. Per the germline V gene, CDR1 is SGHAT and CDR2 is FQNNGV. V was shortened by 5 bases and J by 9 bases, with 14 bases between the two germline ends. The CDR3, as DNA: TGTGCCAGCAGCCCCGGGTCCCCCGGTGAGCAGTTCTTC. This codes for CASSPGSPGEQFF.

The V call is TRBV5-1, the J call TRBJ1-2; TRBD1 matches at 9 bases. Losses at the gene ends were 4 bases for V and 8 bases for J; bases not matched to a gene: 12. Germline V CDR1 and CDR2: SGHRS, YFSETQ. CDR3 length: 15 residues. The CDR3 loop reads CASSAPDRGKGGYTF. CDR3 nucleotides: TGCGCCAGCAGCGCCCCGGACAGGGGCAAAGGGGGCTACACCTTC.

This chain connects TRBV30 to TRBJ2-4, with 9 bases matching TRBD1. V shed 3 bases, J shed 7 bases, and the junction held 1 base outside the gene matches. Germline V gives CDR1 GTSNPN, CDR2 SVGIG (reference sequence). The CDR3 spans 12 residues. CDR3 sequence: CAWRDRGNIQYF. Here the CDR3 DNA reads TGTGCCTGGAGAGACAGGGGGAACATTCAGTACTTC.

With respect to this clonotype: The junction and the germline gene differ at one end; a read error may be behind it. V is TRBV7-9 and J is TRBJ1-2, with TRBD1 identical over 7 bases. Germline values: CDR1 SEHNR, CDR2 FQNEAQ (reference sequence). There are 15 residues in the CDR3. The CDR3 protein is CACSLAPRGAYGYTF. In DNA form, the CDR3 reads TGTGCCTGCAGCTTAGCGCCCAGGGGGGCATATGGCTACACCTTC.

This clonotype has just a few counts. The chain has TRBV21-1 and TRBJ1-1. TRBV21-1 represents a pseudogene. The CDR3 loop spans 15 amino acids. The CDR3 region has the DNA TGTGCCAGCAGCATAACGGACCGATTGAACACTGAAGCTTTCTTT. Amino acid sequence: CASSITDRLNTEAFF.